The rows below give T cell receptor beta chains drawn from one sample of a study of OX40 agonist ivuxolimab in advanced cancers. Generated by immunoSEQ multiplex PCR, the TCRdb table keeps only in-frame clones and is missing some. The table records tens of thousands of clones, around 84% of them present only once. The input for sequencing was CD4+ or CD8+ T cells sorted from blood, taken in a trial of the OX40 agonist ivuxolimab. Receptor source: an adult with an advanced solid tumor such as melanoma, head and neck, liver or kidney cancer. Each CDR3 is given with its conserved first and last residue. The order of the fields is CDR3 protein, CDR3 DNA, clone size, V gene, J gene, D gene. A D gene is named only where the DNA matches it firmly. Size tells how often a clone was seen (once, few, many) or the class of an expanded clone, and some rows leave it out.

CASSQDPAGNTEAFF	TGTGCCAGCAGCCAAGATCCGGCAGGGAACACTGAAGCTTTCTTT	.	TRBV4-2	TRBJ1-1	.
CASSLTEWGELFF	TGTGCCAGCAGCCTAACTGAGTGGGGGGAGCTGTTTTTT	.	TRBV6-6	TRBJ2-2	.
CASSQELVDRRGYTF	TGTGCCAGCAGCCAAGAATTGGTGGACCGGAGGGGCTACACCTTC	.	TRBV14	TRBJ1-2	.
CASSVRAAPFYGYTF	TGTGCCAGTAGTGTCAGGGCCGCACCCTTCTATGGCTACACCTTC	.	TRBV19	TRBJ1-2	.
CASSQDRGSYEQYF	TGCGCCAGCAGCCAAGACCGGGGGTCCTACGAGCAGTACTTC	.	TRBV4-3	TRBJ2-7	.
CASRYGRSYGYTF	TGTGCCAGCAGATATGGACGGAGCTATGGCTACACCTTC	.	TRBV27	TRBJ1-2	.
CASSTGQGVGEQYF	TGTGCCAGCAGTACTGGACAGGGCGTCGGGGAGCAGTACTTC	.	TRBV27	TRBJ2-7	TRBD1
CASSLVPRNIQYF	TGTGCCAGCAGCTTAGTTCCTCGAAACATTCAGTACTTC	.	TRBV7-2	TRBJ2-4	.
CAISDVGSSYNEQFF	TGTGCCATCAGTGACGTCGGCTCCTCCTACAATGAGCAGTTCTTC	.	TRBV10-3	TRBJ2-1	.
CASSLMRELFF	TGTGCCAGCAGTTTGATGCGGGAGCTGTTTTTT	.	TRBV28	TRBJ2-2	.
CASRPRGGEKLFF	TGTGCCAGCAGACCTAGGGGGGGTGAAAAACTGTTTTTT	few	TRBV7-9	TRBJ1-4	.
CASSEFGGRTDTQYF	TGTGCCAGCAGTGAATTCGGGGGAAGGACAGATACGCAGTATTTT	few	TRBV25-1	TRBJ2-3	.
CGSGGASAGELFF	TGTGGTAGCGGGGGGGCCTCCGCCGGGGAGCTGTTTTTT	.	TRBV19	TRBJ2-2	TRBD2
CASAPSGANVLTF	TGTGCCAGCGCTCCCTCTGGGGCCAACGTCCTGACTTTC	.	TRBV28	TRBJ2-6	.
CASSLGAGGEQYF	TGTGCCAGCAGCCTTGGGGCAGGGGGCGAGCAGTACTTC	once	TRBV28	TRBJ2-7	TRBD1
CASSGLAGLQETQYF	TGTGCCAGCAGTGGCCTAGCGGGCTTACAAGAGACCCAGTACTTC	.	TRBV28	TRBJ2-5	TRBD2
CASSLEENFNQPQHF	TGTGCCAGCAGCCTGGAGGAAAACTTCAATCAGCCCCAGCATTTT	.	TRBV4-2	TRBJ1-5	.
CASSLLRQRTEAFF	TGTGCCAGCAGCTTATTACGCCAGAGGACTGAAGCTTTCTTT	few	TRBV11-3	TRBJ1-1	.
CASGPGDTQYF	TGTGCCAGCGGGCCAGGAGATACGCAGTATTTT	.	TRBV6-1	TRBJ2-3	.
CAQAAWGRLDEQFF	TGTGCCCAGGCGGCCTGGGGGCGCTTGGATGAGCAGTTCTTC	.	TRBV5-4	TRBJ2-1	.
CASSITYEQYF	TGTGCCAGCAGCATTACCTACGAGCAGTACTTC	.	TRBV7-2	TRBJ2-7	.
CASSLGDLAQREQYF	TGTGCCAGCAGCTTGGGCGACCTAGCGCAGCGCGAGCAGTACTTC	once	TRBV5-4	TRBJ2-7	.
CASSSTGSYEQYF	TGTGCCAGCAGCAGCACAGGTTCCTACGAGCAGTACTTC	.	TRBV7-9	TRBJ2-7	.
CAWSVPYWEGETQYF	TGTGCCTGGAGTGTCCCTTACTGGGAAGGGGAGACCCAGTACTTC	.	TRBV30	TRBJ2-5	.
CATSLGADFSNQPQHF	TGTGCCACCAGCCTCGGGGCCGATTTTAGCAATCAGCCCCAGCATTTT	few	TRBV15	TRBJ1-5	.
CASSPWAHNQETQYF	TGTGCCAGTAGTCCCTGGGCCCACAACCAAGAGACCCAGTACTTC	.	TRBV19	TRBJ2-5	.
CASSPYEQYF	TGTGCCAGCAGCCCCTACGAGCAGTACTTC	.	TRBV7-9	TRBJ2-7	.
CASRNRGQGSMGTEAFF	TGTGCCAGCAGGAATAGGGGACAGGGGAGTATGGGGACTGAAGCTTTCTTT	.	TRBV5-4	TRBJ1-1	TRBD1
CASSQEVLVMNTEAFF	TGTGCCAGCAGCCAAGAGGTTTTGGTAATGAACACTGAAGCTTTCTTT	.	TRBV4-2	TRBJ1-1	.
CASGLVTLLVTGTNTEAFF	TGTGCTAGTGGTTTGGTAACCCTCTTAGTGACAGGGACGAACACTGAAGCTTTCTTT	.	TRBV12-5	TRBJ1-1	TRBD1
CASSLRPGGKGNQPQHF	TGTGCCAGCAGTTTACGGCCAGGGGGCAAGGGCAATCAGCCCCAGCATTTT	.	TRBV28	TRBJ1-5	TRBD1
CASQVGANVLTF	TGTGCCAGCCAAGTTGGGGCCAACGTCCTGACTTTC	.	TRBV19	TRBJ2-6	.
CASSLAIDPVDTEAFF	TGTGCCAGCAGCTTAGCGATCGACCCAGTGGACACTGAAGCTTTCTTT	.	TRBV7-6	TRBJ1-1	.
CASSAMDGEAFF	TGTGCCAGCAGCGCGATGGATGGTGAAGCTTTCTTT	.	TRBV5-5	TRBJ1-1	.
CANSQVDSSYNEQFF	TGCGCCAACAGCCAAGTAGATAGCTCCTACAATGAGCAGTTCTTC	.	TRBV4-3	TRBJ2-1	.
CASSPGTGGYYGYTF	TGTGCCAGCAGTCCTGGGACAGGGGGCTACTATGGCTACACCTTC	.	TRBV14	TRBJ1-2	TRBD1
CASSGVSYEQYF	TGTGCCAGCAGCGGGGTCTCCTACGAGCAGTACTTC	few	TRBV9	TRBJ2-7	.
CASSIHLGTGHYGYTF	TGTGCCAGTAGTATTCACCTCGGGACAGGGCACTATGGCTACACCTTC	large	TRBV19	TRBJ1-2	TRBD1
CASSLGHTSSGANVLTF	TGTGCCAGCAGCTTGGGACATACTAGCTCTGGGGCCAACGTCCTGACTTTC	.	TRBV5-4	TRBJ2-6	.
CASSPVSPMGGNEQFF	TGCGCCAGCAGCCCGGTAAGTCCAATGGGAGGCAATGAGCAGTTCTTC	.	TRBV23-1	TRBJ2-1	.
CASSPTANEQYF	TGTGCCAGCTCGCCGACAGCGAACGAGCAGTACTTC	.	TRBV18	TRBJ2-7	.
CASSPDPGATNEKLFF	TGTGCCAGCTCACCCGACCCGGGAGCAACTAATGAAAAACTGTTTTTT	once	TRBV18	TRBJ1-4	.
CASSYLQPIYGYTF	TGTGCCAGCAGTTACCTCCAACCGATCTATGGCTACACCTTC	.	TRBV6-5	TRBJ1-2	.
CASSLRGTLGYQYF	TGTGCCAGCAGCTTGAGAGGGACCCTTGGATATCAGTACTTC	.	TRBV5-5	TRBJ2-4	.
CASSLTGAGAAEAFF	TGTGCCAGCAGCTTAACAGGTGCCGGAGCGGCTGAAGCTTTCTTT	.	TRBV11-3	TRBJ1-1	.
CASSLGQGLIPYEQYF	TGTGCCAGCAGCTTGGGACAGGGCCTTATCCCCTACGAGCAGTACTTC	.	TRBV5-4	TRBJ2-7	TRBD1
CASSVGEGYGYTF	TGTGCCAGCAGCGTGGGGGAGGGCTATGGCTACACCTTC	.	TRBV27	TRBJ1-2	.
CASSEGTSYEQYF	TGTGCCAGCAGTGAAGGTACCTCCTACGAGCAGTACTTC	.	TRBV6-1	TRBJ2-7	.
CASSQVDGGSAYEQYF	TGCGCCAGCAGCCAAGTGGACGGGGGTTCAGCGTACGAGCAGTACTTC	.	TRBV4-3	TRBJ2-7	.
CASSQVRREEETQYF	TGCGCCAGCAGCCAAGTTAGGAGAGAGGAAGAGACCCAGTACTTC	.	TRBV4-1	TRBJ2-5	.
CASSRQGQNTEAFF	TGTGCCAGCAGCCGACAGGGGCAGAACACTGAAGCTTTCTTT	.	TRBV7-9	TRBJ1-1	TRBD1
CAWSVGPGGGYTF	TGTGCCTGGAGTGTAGGCCCCGGTGGGGGCTACACCTTC	.	TRBV30	TRBJ1-2	.
CASSRLRQGVHEQYF	TGTGCCAGCAGCCGCCTCCGACAGGGCGTCCACGAGCAGTACTTC	.	TRBV5-6	TRBJ2-7	TRBD1
CASSDLGSSYNEQFF	TGTGCCAGCAGTGACCTGGGGAGTTCCTACAATGAGCAGTTCTTC	.	TRBV6-1	TRBJ2-1	.
CASSVTSAATDTQYF	TGTGCCAGCAGCGTTACGAGTGCCGCCACAGATACGCAGTATTTT	.	TRBV9	TRBJ2-3	.